This TCR beta chain was identified during a study of cytomegalovirus exposure and HLA in healthy donors. Across the study: For the 300 to 400 genotyped donors, around 76% fell within the Caucasian-associated ancestry cluster.

CDR1 is DFQATT and CDR2 is SNEGSKA in the germline V gene (reference sequence). The length of the CDR3 is 11 residues. Unmatched junction bases numbered 6, after V lost 8 bases and J lost 5 bases. PCR amplification relied on 60 Vbeta primers (plus 13 Jbeta primers). Data came from immunoSEQ multiplex PCR; TCRdb stores just in-frame clones and leaves some out. This table has 100,000 to 120,000 clones, over 65% appearing once. Sequenced sample: PBMCs. The rearrangement joins TRBV20-1 to TRBJ2-7; 7 nucleotides agree with TRBD1. The sequence was obtained from a man aged 25-45 years in good health and CMV-seropositive. The CDR3 coding sequence is TGCAGTTGTGACAGGGCCCACGAGCAGTACTTC. Its protein product is CSCDRAHEQYF.